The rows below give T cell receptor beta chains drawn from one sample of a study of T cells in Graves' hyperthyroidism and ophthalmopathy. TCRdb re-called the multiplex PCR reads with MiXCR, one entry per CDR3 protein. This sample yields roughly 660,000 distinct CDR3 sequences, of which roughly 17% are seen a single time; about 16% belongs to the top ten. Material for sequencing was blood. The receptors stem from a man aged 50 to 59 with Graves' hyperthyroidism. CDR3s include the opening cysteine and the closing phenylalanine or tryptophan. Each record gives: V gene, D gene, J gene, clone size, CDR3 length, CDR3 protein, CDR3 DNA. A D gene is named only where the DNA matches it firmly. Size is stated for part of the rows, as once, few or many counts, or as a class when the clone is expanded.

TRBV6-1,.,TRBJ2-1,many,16,CASSSLLVSSNNEQFF,TGTGCCAGCAGTTCCCTCCTGGTCAGCTCTAACAATGAGCAGTTCTTC
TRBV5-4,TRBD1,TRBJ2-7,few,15,CASSGQATSSYEQYF,TGTGCCAGCAGCGGACAGGCTACGAGCTCCTACGAGCAGTACTTC
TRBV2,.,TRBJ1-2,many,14,CASSEGAENYGYTF,TGTGCCAGCAGTGAAGGCGCAGAGAACTATGGCTACACCTTC
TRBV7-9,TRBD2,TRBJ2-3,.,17,CASSRLAGGWGTDTQYF,TGTGCCAGCAGCCGCCTAGCGGGAGGATGGGGCACAGATACGCAGTATTTT
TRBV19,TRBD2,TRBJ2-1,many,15,CATQSGGGTYNEQFF,TGTGCCACCCAATCCGGGGGGGGTACCTACAATGAGCAGTTCTTC
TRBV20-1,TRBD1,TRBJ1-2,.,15,CSARELGQKNYGYTF,TGCAGTGCTAGAGAGTTGGGACAGAAAAACTATGGCTACACCTTC
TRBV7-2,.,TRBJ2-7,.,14,CASSLVRTAGEQYF,TGTGCCAGCAGCTTAGTTCGGACAGCGGGGGAGCAGTACTTC
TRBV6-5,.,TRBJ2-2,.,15,CASSYYFGFAGELFF,TGTGCCAGCAGTTACTACTTCGGGTTTGCCGGGGAGCTGTTTTTT
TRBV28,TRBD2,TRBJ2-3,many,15,CASRNRTSVTDTQYF,TGTGCCAGCAGGAATCGGACTAGCGTTACAGATACGCAGTATTTT
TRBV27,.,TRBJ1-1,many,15,CASSSHYADLLEAFF,TGTGCCAGCAGTTCCCACTACGCGGACCTACTTGAAGCTTTCTTT
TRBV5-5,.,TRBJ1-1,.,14,CASSLWDANTEAFF,TGTGCCAGCAGCTTGTGGGACGCGAACACTGAAGCTTTCTTT
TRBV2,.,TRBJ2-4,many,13,CASTATQESIQYF,TGTGCCAGCACGGCCACACAAGAAAGCATTCAGTACTTC
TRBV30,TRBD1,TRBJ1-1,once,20,CAWSVGDRGLKNTMNTEAFF,TGTGCCTGGAGTGTAGGGGACAGGGGGCTCAAGAATACAATGAACACTGAAGCTTTCTTT
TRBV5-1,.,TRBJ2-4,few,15,CASSRSGDAEVIQYF,TGCGCCAGCTCCCGTAGTGGGGATGCCGAGGTCATTCAGTACTTC